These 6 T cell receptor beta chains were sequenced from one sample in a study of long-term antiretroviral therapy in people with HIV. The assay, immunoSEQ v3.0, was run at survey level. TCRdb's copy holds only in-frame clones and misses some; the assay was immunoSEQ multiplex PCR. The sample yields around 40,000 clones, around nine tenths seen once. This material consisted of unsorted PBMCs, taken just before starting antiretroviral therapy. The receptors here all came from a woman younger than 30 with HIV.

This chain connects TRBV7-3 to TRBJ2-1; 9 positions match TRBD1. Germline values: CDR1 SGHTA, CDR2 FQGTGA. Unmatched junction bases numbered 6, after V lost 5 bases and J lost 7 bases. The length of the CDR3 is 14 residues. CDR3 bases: TGTGCCAGCAGCCCCCCCGGGACAGGGAATGAGCAGTTCTTC. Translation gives CASSPPGTGNEQFF.

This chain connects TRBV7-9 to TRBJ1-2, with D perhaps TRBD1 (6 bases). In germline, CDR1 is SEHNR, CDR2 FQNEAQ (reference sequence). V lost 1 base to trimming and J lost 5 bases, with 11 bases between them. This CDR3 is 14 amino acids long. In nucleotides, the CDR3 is TGTGCCAGCAGCTTAGGGGGGCCCCGGTATGGCTACACCTTC. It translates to CASSLGGPRYGYTF.

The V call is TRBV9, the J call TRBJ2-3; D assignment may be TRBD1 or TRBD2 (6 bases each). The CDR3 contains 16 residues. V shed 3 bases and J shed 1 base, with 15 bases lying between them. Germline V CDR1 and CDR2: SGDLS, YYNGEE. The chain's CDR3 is CASSATLGGGTDTQYF. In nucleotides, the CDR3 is TGTGCCAGCAGCGCCACCCTGGGGGGCGGCACAGATACGCAGTATTTT.

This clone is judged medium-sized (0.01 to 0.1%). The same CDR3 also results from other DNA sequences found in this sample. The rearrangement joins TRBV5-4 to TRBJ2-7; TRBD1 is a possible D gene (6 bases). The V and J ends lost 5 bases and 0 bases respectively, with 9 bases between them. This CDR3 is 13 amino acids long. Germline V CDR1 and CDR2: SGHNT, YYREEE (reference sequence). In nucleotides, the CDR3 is TGTGCCAGCAGTCAGGGGAGCTCCTACGAGCAGTACTTC. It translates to CASSQGSSYEQYF.

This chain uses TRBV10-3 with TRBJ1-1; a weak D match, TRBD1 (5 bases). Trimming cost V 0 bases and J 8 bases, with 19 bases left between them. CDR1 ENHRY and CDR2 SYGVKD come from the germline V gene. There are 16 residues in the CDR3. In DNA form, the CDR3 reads TGTGCCATCAGTGAGTCAACCTCGGGACCGTTGATCGAAGCTTTCTTT. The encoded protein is CAISESTSGPLIEAFF.

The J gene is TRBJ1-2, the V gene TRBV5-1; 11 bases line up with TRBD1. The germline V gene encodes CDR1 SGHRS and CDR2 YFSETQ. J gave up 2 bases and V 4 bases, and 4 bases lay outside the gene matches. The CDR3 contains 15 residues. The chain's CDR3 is CASSTGTGGNYGYTF. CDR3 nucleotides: TGCGCCAGCAGCACGGGGACAGGGGGGAACTATGGCTACACCTTC.